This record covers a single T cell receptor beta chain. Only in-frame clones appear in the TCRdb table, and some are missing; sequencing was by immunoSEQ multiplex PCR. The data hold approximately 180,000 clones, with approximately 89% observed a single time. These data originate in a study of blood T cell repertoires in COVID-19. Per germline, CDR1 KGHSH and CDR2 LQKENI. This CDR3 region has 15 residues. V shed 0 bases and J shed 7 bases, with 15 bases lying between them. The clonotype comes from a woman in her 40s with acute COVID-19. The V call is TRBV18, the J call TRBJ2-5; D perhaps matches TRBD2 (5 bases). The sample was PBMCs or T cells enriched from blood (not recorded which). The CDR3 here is CASSPPEILAGTQYF. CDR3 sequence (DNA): TGTGCCAGCTCACCACCAGAGATTCTCGCGGGGACCCAGTACTTC.